This TCR beta chain was captured in a study of cytomegalovirus exposure and HLA in healthy donors. In the PCR, 60 Vbeta and 13 Jbeta primers were used. Clones were sequenced by immunoSEQ multiplex PCR, and TCRdb holds only the in-frame ones, with some missing. The table has around 120,000 clones, around 77% seen once. As to this clone: Its specificity is unknown. At the DNA level, this CDR3 is encoded by other sequences in the same sample as well.

With V trimmed by 5 bases and J by 13 bases, 10 bases remained unmatched. The CDR3 totals 14 residues. In germline, CDR1 is LGHNA, CDR2 YSLEER. Study-level points and caveats: There were a few CMV-associated chains whose specificity for CMV antigens was confirmed in vitro. Among TCR beta chains of equal frequency, HLA-associated ones were more clonally expanded in a later analysis. Some TCR beta chains (roughly 160 of them) were listed as cytomegalovirus-associated.

The TCR sequence derives from a man between 50 and 59 years old in good health and CMV-seropositive. The material sequenced was PBMCs. This chain links TRBV4-3 with TRBJ1-6; 8 nucleotides align to TRBD1. CDR3 amino acids: CASSATGQGSPLHF. The DNA of the CDR3 is TGCGCCAGCAGCGCAACCGGACAGGGTTCCCCCCTCCACTTT.